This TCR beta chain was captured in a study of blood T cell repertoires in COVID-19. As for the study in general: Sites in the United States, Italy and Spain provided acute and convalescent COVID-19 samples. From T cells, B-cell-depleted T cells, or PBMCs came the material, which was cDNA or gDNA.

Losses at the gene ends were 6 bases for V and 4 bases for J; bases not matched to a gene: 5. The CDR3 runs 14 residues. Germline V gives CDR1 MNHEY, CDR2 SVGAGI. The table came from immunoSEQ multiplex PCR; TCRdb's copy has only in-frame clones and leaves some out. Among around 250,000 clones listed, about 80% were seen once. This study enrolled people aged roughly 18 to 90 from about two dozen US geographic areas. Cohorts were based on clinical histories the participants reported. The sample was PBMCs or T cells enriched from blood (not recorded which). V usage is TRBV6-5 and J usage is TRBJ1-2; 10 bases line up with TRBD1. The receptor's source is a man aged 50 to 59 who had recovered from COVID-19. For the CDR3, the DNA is TGTGCCAGCAGCCGACAGGGGGCTTCCTATGGCTACACCTTC. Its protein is CASSRQGASYGYTF.